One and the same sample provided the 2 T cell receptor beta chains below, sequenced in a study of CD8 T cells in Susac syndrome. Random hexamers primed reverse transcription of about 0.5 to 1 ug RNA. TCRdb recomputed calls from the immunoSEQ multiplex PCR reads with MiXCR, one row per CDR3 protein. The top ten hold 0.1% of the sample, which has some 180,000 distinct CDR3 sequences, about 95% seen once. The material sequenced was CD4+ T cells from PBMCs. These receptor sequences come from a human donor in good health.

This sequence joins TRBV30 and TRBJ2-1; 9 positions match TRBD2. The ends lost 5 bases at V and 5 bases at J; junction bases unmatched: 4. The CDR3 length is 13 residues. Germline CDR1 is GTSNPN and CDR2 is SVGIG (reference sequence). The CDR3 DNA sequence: TGTGCCTGGTTAGCGGGAGTGCACAATGAGCAGTTCTTC. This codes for CAWLAGVHNEQFF.

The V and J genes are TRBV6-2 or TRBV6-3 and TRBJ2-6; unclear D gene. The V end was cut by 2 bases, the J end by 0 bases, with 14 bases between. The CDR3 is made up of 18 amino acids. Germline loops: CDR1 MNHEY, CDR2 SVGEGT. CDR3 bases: TGTGCCAGCAGTTACAGGGCCAGGTGGCCCTCTGGGGCCAACGTCCTGACTTTC. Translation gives CASSYRARWPSGANVLTF.